These 10 T cell receptor beta chains came from one sample sequenced in a study of T-cell memory formation after mild COVID-19. TCRdb reprocessed the 5' RACE reads with MiXCR, giving one entry per CDR3 protein. There are hundreds of thousands of distinct CDR3 sequences in the sample; less than 9.5% occur only once, and 22% lies in the top ten. The specimen sequenced was PBMCs or a T cell subset sorted from them (not recorded which). These receptors all stem from a man between 18 and 29 years old who had mild COVID-19 (a few samples of this study predate the infection). Cell type and time point are not known.

V gene TRBV7-9 combines with J gene TRBJ2-7; no reliable D call. The CDR3 length is 17 residues. V lost 1 base to trimming and J lost 0 bases, with 16 bases between them. Germline assignment: CDR1 SEHNR and CDR2 FQNEAQ (reference sequence). The CDR3 nucleotides read TGTGCCAGCAGCTTAGAATGGTTAAGGGCTCCCTCCTACGAGCAGTACTTC. It is translated as CASSLEWLRAPSYEQYF.

This clonotype has just a few counts. The V call is TRBV29-1, the J call TRBJ2-5; D is unresolved. Looked up from germline, CDR1 is SQVTM and CDR2 is ANQGSEA. The CDR3 length is 11 residues. With 6 bases removed from V and 4 bases from J, the gap between germline ends came to 9 bases. The CDR3 DNA reads TGCAGCGTAACGGTCGTAGAGACCCAGTACTTC. Amino acid sequence: CSVTVVETQYF. The entire variable domain, with the rest obtained from reference TRBV29-1 and TRBJ2-5, is as follows: SAVISQKPSRDICQRGTSLTIQCQVDSQVTMMFWYRQQPGQSLTLIATANQGSEATYESGFVIDKFPISRPNLTFSTLTVSNMSPEDSSIYLCSVTVVETQYFGPGTRLLVL.

The J gene is TRBJ2-1, the V gene TRBV20-1; TRBD2 agrees at 7 bases. With V trimmed by 6 bases and J by 0 bases, 8 bases remained unmatched. The CDR3 has 15 residues. From germline, CDR1 is DFQATT and CDR2 SNEGSKA (reference sequence). CDR3 region: CSAISLADSYNEQFF. Here the CDR3 DNA reads TGCAGTGCCATTAGTCTAGCGGACTCCTACAATGAGCAGTTCTTC.

This rearrangement joins TRBV6-6 to TRBJ2-3; D not certain. The CDR3 runs 11 residues. Trimming pared 7 bases from V and 6 bases from J, leaving 8 bases between. Germline loops: CDR1 MNHNY, CDR2 SVGAGI (reference sequence). The CDR3 region has the DNA TGTGCCAGCACTAAACTGGATACGCAGTATTTT. This codes for CASTKLDTQYF.

For this clonotype: This may be a read error, as it is one base from a much larger clone. This chain joins TRBV11-2 and TRBJ1-1, with 7 positions matching TRBD1. The CDR3 is 15 residues long. Germline CDR1 and CDR2: SGHAT and FQNNGV. V lost 1 base, J lost 4 bases, and 6 bases stayed unmatched. CDR3 in DNA: TGTGCCAGCAGCTTAGGGAAAGGGGGCGGCACTGAAGCTTTCTTT. This translates into CASSLGKGGGTEAFF.

In this sample, this clonotype turned up many times. This chain uses TRBV24-1 with TRBJ2-3; D remains unclear. Deletions cut 3 bases from V and 2 bases from J, with 11 bases between. Germline V CDR1 and CDR2: KGHDR, SFDVKD. The CDR3 has 15 residues. CDR3 protein: CATSDRHRYTDTQYF. DNA of the CDR3: TGTGCCACCAGTGATAGGCACAGATACACAGATACGCAGTATTTT.

This clonotype appeared a few times. V usage is TRBV6-5 and J usage is TRBJ1-1; D is ambiguous. The germline V gene has CDR1 MNHEY and CDR2 SVGAGI. The CDR3 consists of 14 residues. The V gene lost 2 bases and the J gene lost 3 bases, with 10 bases spanning the gap. DNA of the CDR3: TGTGCCAGCAGTTACCGGGGTCGGGACACTGAAGCTTTCTTT. Translated: CASSYRGRDTEAFF.

This clonotype was seen repeatedly, ten times or more. The chain has TRBV7-9 and TRBJ2-7; 9 bases align to TRBD1. Germline loops: CDR1 SEHNR, CDR2 FQNEAQ (reference sequence). The CDR3 sequence is 13 residues long. Germline trimming cut 5 bases from V and 5 bases from J; bases unmatched to any gene: 4. CDR3 nucleotide sequence: TGTGCCAGCAGCGGCCGGGACAGGGACGAGCAGTACGTC. Translation gives CASSGRDRDEQYV.

This clonotype was observed many times. The chain has TRBV7-9 and TRBJ2-1; 10 bases are shared with TRBD1. Germline trimming cut 5 bases from V and 6 bases from J; bases unmatched to any gene: 10. Germline assignment: CDR1 SEHNR and CDR2 FQNEAQ (reference sequence). The CDR3 loop spans 16 amino acids. The CDR3 region is CASSDWDRGWLNEQFF. CDR3 DNA: TGTGCCAGCAGCGACTGGGACAGGGGATGGCTCAATGAGCAGTTCTTC.

This clonotype was counted only a few times. The junction differs from germline at one of its ends, possibly a read error. This chain uses TRBV7-7 with TRBJ1-1; a possible D gene is TRBD1 (5 bases). The CDR3 is 13 residues long. CDR1 and CDR2 (germline): SSHAT, FNYEAQ (reference sequence). In nucleotides, the CDR3 is TGTGCTAGCAGCCGAGACAGCAACACTGAAGCTTTCTTT. This sequence encodes CASSRDSNTEAFF.